The entry that follows covers one T cell receptor (beta chain) sequence. This sample was included in a study of OX40 agonist ivuxolimab in advanced cancers. Losses at the gene ends were 3 bases for V and 5 bases for J; bases not matched to a gene: 8. The CDR3 has 15 amino acids. The germline V gene encodes CDR1 KGHSH and CDR2 LQKENI. Here immunoSEQ multiplex PCR was the method, and the copy in TCRdb shows in-frame clones only, minus some. The data show about 51,000 clones, about nine tenths seen once. The TCR was taken from an adult with an advanced solid tumor such as melanoma, head and neck, liver or kidney cancer. This chain joins TRBV18 and TRBJ2-5; TRBD2 matches at 8 bases. The sample in question was CD4+ or CD8+ T cells sorted from blood, obtained in a trial of the OX40 agonist ivuxolimab. CDR3 residues: CASSPGLAGEETQYF. As DNA, the CDR3 is TGTGCCAGCTCACCCGGACTAGCTGGAGAGGAGACCCAGTACTTC.